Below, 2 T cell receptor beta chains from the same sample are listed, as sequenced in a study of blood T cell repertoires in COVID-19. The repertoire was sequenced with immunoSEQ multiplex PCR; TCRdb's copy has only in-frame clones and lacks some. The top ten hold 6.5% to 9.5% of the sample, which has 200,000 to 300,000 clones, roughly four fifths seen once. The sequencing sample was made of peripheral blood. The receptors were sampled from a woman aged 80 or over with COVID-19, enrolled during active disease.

CDR3 sequence: CASSFWASKPDEQFF. The CDR3 DNA reads as TGTGCCAGCAGTTTCTGGGCCTCCAAGCCCGATGAGCAGTTCTTC. The rearrangement uses TRBV27 and TRBJ2-1; no reliable D call. Trimming removed 3 bases at V and 8 bases at J, with 17 bases between. In germline, CDR1 is MNHEY, CDR2 SMNVEV (reference sequence). The CDR3 contains 15 residues.

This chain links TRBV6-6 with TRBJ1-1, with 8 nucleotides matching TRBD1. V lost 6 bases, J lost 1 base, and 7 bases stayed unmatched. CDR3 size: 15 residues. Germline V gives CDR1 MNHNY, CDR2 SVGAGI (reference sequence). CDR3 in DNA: TGTGCCAGCAGGCCCCAGGGGGCCTGGAACACTGAAGCTTTCTTT. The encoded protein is CASRPQGAWNTEAFF.